The clone carrying this TCR beta chain was picked up many times. Germline V gene lookup returns CDR1 MDHEN and CDR2 SYDVKM. The V segment lost 5 bases and the J segment 1 base; nucleotides outside the gene matches: 4. The CDR3 loop spans 15 amino acids. Primers used in a second PCR of roughly 7 to 12 cycles were a sample-barcoded 5' primer and a J-beta primer mix. In TCRdb, the 5' RACE reads were re-called with MiXCR into one record per CDR3 protein. The sample shows 600,000 to 850,000 distinct CDR3 sequences, 43% of them seen only once. This sample is part of a study of blood T cells in healthy people across ages.

This chain uses TRBV28 with TRBJ2-5; 10 bases map to TRBD2. Input material: blood. This receptor was taken from an older woman in good health. The CDR3 region is CASSPTSGVQETQYF. The DNA for the CDR3 is TGTGCCAGCAGTCCAACTAGCGGGGTCCAAGAGACCCAGTACTTC.